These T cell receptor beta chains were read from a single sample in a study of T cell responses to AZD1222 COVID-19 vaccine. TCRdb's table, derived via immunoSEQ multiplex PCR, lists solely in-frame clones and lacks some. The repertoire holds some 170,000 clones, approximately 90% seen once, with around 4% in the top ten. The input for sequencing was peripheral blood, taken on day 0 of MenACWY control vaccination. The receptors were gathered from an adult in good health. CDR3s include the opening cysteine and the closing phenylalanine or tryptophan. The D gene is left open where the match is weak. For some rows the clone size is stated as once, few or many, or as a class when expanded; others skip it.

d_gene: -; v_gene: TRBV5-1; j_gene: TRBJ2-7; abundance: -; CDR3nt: TGCGCCAGCACAGAACAGGGTGGGCCTCACGAGCAGTACTTC; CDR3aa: CASTEQGGPHEQYF
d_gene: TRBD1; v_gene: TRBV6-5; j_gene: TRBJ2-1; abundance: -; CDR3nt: TGTGCCAGCACTCCCGACAGGGGGCACAACAATGAGCAGTTCTTC; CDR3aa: CASTPDRGHNNEQFF
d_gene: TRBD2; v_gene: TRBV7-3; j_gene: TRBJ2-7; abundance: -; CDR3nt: TGTGCCAGCAGCCCCACTAGCGCGGCCTACGAGCAGTACTTC; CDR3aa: CASSPTSAAYEQYF
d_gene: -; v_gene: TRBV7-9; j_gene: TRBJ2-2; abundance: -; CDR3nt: TGTGCCAGCAGCTTAAGGGCTGGCGCGAACACCGGGGAGCTGTTTTTT; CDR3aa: CASSLRAGANTGELFF
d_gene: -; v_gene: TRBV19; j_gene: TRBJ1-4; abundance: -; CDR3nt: TGTGCCACCAAGGCCGATAATGAAAAACTGTTTTTT; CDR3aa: CATKADNEKLFF
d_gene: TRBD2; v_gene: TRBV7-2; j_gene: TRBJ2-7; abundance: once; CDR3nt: TGTGCCAGCAGCTTAAGGGCGTCTAGCGGGAGGGCGAGGGAGCAGTACTTC; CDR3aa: CASSLRASSGRAREQYF
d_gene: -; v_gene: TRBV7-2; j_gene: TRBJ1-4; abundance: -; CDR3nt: TGTGCCAGCAGCTTAGCTAGTCGAACCCGAAGTGAAAAACTGTTTTTT; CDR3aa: CASSLASRTRSEKLFF
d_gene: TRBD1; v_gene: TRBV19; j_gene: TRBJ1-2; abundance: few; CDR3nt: TGTGCCAGTAGCTTCAGGGGACAGGGCGGCTACACCTTC; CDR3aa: CASSFRGQGGYTF
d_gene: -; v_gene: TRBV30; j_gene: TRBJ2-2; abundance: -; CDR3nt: TGTGCCTGGAGTGTACAAGCCACCGGGGAGCTGTTTTTT; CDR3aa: CAWSVQATGELFF
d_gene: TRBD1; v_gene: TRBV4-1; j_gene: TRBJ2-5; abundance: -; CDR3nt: TGCGCCAGCAGCCAAGCCGGGACAGGGGGTGAGACCCAGTACTTC; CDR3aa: CASSQAGTGGETQYF
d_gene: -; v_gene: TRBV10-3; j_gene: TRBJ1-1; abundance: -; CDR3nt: TGTGCCATCAGTGAATGGAAGGCGAACACTGAAGCTTTCTTT; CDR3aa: CAISEWKANTEAFF
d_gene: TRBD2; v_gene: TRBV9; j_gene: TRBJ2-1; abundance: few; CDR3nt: TGTGCCAGCAGCTCCCCGAGCCCGGGACTAGCGGGCAGCTCCTACAATGAGCAGTTCTTC; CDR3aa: CASSSPSPGLAGSSYNEQFF
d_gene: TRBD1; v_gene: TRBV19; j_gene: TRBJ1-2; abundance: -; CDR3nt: TGTGCCAGTAGTCAGGGGGAATTCTATGGCTACACCTTC; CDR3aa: CASSQGEFYGYTF
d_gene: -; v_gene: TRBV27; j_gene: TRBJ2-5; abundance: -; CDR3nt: TGTGCCAGCAGGAAACAGGGATTGGAGACCCAGTACTTC; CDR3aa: CASRKQGLETQYF
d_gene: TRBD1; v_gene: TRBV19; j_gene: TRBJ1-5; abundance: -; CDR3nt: TGTGCCAGTAGGATCCGGGACAGGACTAATCAGCCCCAGCATTTT; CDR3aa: CASRIRDRTNQPQHF
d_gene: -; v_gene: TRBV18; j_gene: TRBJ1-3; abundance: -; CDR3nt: TGTGCCAGCTCACCAACGACGGATCCTGGAAACACCATATATTTT; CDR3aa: CASSPTTDPGNTIYF
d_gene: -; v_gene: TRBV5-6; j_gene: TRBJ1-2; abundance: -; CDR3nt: TGTGCCAGCACCCGAAGAACCAATGGCTACACCTTC; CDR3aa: CASTRRTNGYTF
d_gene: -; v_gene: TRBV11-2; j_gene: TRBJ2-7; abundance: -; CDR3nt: TGTGCCAGCAGCCATACCCGGGACAACTACGAGCAGTACTTC; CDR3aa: CASSHTRDNYEQYF
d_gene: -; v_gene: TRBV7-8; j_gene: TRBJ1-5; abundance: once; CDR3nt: TGTGCCAGCAGTTCAGGCGGGGGGCAGCAGCCCCAGCATTTT; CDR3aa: CASSSGGGQQPQHF
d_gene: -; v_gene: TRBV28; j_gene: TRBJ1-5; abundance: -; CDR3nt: TGTGCCAGCAGCCCTTCCCCCCGACCCCAGCATTTT; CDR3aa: CASSPSPRPQHF
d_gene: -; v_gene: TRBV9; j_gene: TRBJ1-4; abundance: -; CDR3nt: TGTGCCAGCAGCGTATTAGGAAACACTAATGAAAAACTGTTTTTT; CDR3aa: CASSVLGNTNEKLFF
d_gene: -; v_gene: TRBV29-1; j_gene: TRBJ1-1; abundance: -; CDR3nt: TGCAGCGTTGATAACCCGGGGGAGCCTGAAGCTTTCTTT; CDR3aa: CSVDNPGEPEAFF
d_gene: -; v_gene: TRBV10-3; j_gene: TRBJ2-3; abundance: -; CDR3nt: TGTGCCTCGGCGGAGGGGCAGGGGGCGGGGGCACGAGATACGCAGTATTTT; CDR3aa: CASAEGQGAGARDTQYF
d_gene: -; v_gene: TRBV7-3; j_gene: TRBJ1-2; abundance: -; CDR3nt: TGTGCCAGCAGCCCAGGCGGCACAGGGCTCGTCTATGGCTACACCTTC; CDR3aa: CASSPGGTGLVYGYTF
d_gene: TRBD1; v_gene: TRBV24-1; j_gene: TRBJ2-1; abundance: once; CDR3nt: TGTGCCACCAGTGATCCCGCCGGGACAGGGCTCGGCAATGAGCAGTTCTTC; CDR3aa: CATSDPAGTGLGNEQFF
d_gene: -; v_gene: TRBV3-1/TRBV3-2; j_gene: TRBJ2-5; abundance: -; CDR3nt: TGTGCCAGCAGCCAAGATATCAGCGGCTGGGAGACCCAGTACTTC; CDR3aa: CASSQDISGWETQYF
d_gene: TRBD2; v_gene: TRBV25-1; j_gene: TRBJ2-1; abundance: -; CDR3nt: TGTGCCAGCACCATAGCGGGAGGTTTCGGCAATGAGCAGTTCTTC; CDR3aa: CASTIAGGFGNEQFF
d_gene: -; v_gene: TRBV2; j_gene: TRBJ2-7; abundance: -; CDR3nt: TGTGCCAGCAGTAACAACAGATACTCCTACGAGCAGTACTTC; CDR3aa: CASSNNRYSYEQYF
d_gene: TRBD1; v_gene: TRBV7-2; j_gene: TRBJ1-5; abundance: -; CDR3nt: TGTGCCAGCAGCAATCGACAGGGTGGACAGCCCCAGCATTTT; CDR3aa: CASSNRQGGQPQHF
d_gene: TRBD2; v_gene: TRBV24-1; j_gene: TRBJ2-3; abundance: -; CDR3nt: TGTGCCACCAGTGAGGCGGGAGGGCCAACAGATACGCAGTATTTT; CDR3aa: CATSEAGGPTDTQYF
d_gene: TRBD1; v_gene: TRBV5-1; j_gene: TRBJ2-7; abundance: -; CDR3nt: TGCGCCAGCAGCGTCCACCCGGGACAGGGCTACGAGCAGTACTTC; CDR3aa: CASSVHPGQGYEQYF
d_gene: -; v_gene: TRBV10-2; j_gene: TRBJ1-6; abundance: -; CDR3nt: TGCGCCAGCACCCCAGGGGAGGGGGTGCATTCACCCCTCCACTTT; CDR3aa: CASTPGEGVHSPLHF
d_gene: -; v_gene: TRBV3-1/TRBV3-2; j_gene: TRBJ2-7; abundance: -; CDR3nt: TGTGCCAGCAGTGCCGGGATCTCAGACTACGAGCAGTACTTC; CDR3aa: CASSAGISDYEQYF
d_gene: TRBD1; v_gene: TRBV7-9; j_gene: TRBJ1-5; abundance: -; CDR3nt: TGTGCCAGCAGCCCGGACAGGGACGTACAGCCCCAGCATTTT; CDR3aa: CASSPDRDVQPQHF
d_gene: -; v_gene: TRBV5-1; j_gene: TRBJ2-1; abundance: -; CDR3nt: TGCGCCAGCAGCTTGCACGGGGGCTCCTACAATGAGCAGTTCTTC; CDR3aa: CASSLHGGSYNEQFF
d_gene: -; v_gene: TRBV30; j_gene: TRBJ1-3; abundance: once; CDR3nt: TGTGCCTGGAGTCACCGGGACTATTCACCTGGAAACACCATATATTTT; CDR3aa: CAWSHRDYSPGNTIYF
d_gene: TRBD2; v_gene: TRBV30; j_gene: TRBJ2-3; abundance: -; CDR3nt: TGTGCCTGGAGCTTGCGGGGGACTAGTGTGAAAGATACGCAGTATTTT; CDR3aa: CAWSLRGTSVKDTQYF
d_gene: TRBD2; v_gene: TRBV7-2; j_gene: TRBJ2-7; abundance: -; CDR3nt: TGTGCCAGCAGATTCGGGGGGACCTCCTACGAGCAGTACTTC; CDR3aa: CASRFGGTSYEQYF
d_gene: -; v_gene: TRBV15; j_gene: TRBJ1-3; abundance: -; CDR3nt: TGTGCCACCAGCAGAGGGGGGTCCTCTGGAAACACCATATATTTT; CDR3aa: CATSRGGSSGNTIYF
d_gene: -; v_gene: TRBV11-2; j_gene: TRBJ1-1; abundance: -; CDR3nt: TGTGCCAGCAGCCCCGGGGGCCCTGAAGCTTTCTTT; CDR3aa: CASSPGGPEAFF
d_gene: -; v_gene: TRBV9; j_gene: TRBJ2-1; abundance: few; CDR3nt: TGTGCCAGCAGCGGAGGCCCCGGGCCGCACAATGAGCAGTTCTTC; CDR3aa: CASSGGPGPHNEQFF
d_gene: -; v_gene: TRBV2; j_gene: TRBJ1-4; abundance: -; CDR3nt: TGTGCCAGCAGTGAAGTAGGGTCAACTAATGAAAAACTGTTTTTT; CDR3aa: CASSEVGSTNEKLFF
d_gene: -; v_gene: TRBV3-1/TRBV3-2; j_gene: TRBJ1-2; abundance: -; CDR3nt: TGTGCCAGCAGCCCCTTTCGGGGGGGCGTTCCCCTTAACTATGGCTACACCTTC; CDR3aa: CASSPFRGGVPLNYGYTF